A selection of T cell receptor beta chains follows, all from one sample in a study of blood T cells in healthy people across ages. TCRdb called the 5' RACE reads again in MiXCR, with one record for every CDR3 protein. The sample has about 1.5 million distinct CDR3 sequences, 42% seen once. The sample consisted of blood. These receptors originate from a woman between 18 and 29 years old in good health. Both conserved end residues are part of each CDR3. The order of the fields is clone size, D gene, J gene, V gene, CDR3 protein, CDR3 DNA. A D gene is named only where the DNA matches it firmly. Clone size is stated in some rows and not others, as once, few, many or a class when expanded.

>few|TRBD1|TRBJ2-6|TRBV6-5
CASSYSTGTGSFGAGANVLTF
TGTGCCAGCAGTTACTCGACCGGGACAGGTTCCTTTGGTGCTGGGGCCAACGTCCTGACTTTC
>few|TRBD1|TRBJ1-3|TRBV11-2
CASRYNPRGSSGNTIYF
TGTGCCAGCAGATACAACCCCAGGGGGAGCTCTGGAAACACCATATATTTT
>-|-|TRBJ2-7|TRBV9
CASSVGLTNYEQYF
TGTGCCAGCAGCGTAGGTTTAACGAACTACGAGCAGTACTTC
>-|-|TRBJ2-1|TRBV24-1
CATSDFLDGHNEQFF
TGTGCCACCAGTGATTTCCTGGACGGACACAATGAGCAGTTCTTC
>few|-|TRBJ1-4|TRBV4-3
CASSQGWEVAGEVRMNEKLFF
TGCGCCAGCAGCCAAGGCTGGGAGGTCGCGGGGGAAGTGAGAATGAATGAAAAACTGTTTTTT
>-|-|TRBJ2-7|TRBV2
CASSLTNVYNEQYF
TGTGCCAGCAGCCTAACTAACGTCTACAATGAGCAGTACTTC
>-|TRBD2|TRBJ2-7|TRBV11-2
CASSLVLAGANIRYF
TGTGCCAGCAGCTTAGTACTAGCGGGGGCGAACATTCGGTACTTC
>-|-|TRBJ1-1|TRBV20-1
CSASVRATGTEAFF
TGCAGCGCTAGTGTCAGGGCCACCGGCACTGAAGCTTTCTTT
>few|-|TRBJ2-1|TRBV12-3/TRBV12-4
CASTPRRDNEQFF
TGTGCCAGCACGCCCAGGAGGGACAATGAGCAGTTCTTC
>once|-|TRBJ2-7|TRBV10-3
CAISESTPSHEQYF
TGCGCCATCAGTGAGTCGACGCCGAGCCACGAGCAGTACTTC
>-|-|TRBJ1-2|TRBV3-1
CASSQEVLSATSSYGYTF
TGTGCCAGCAGCCAAGAGGTCTTGTCCGCAACGTCTTCTTATGGCTACACCTTC
>-|-|TRBJ2-3|TRBV12-3/TRBV12-4
CASSLGPWESTDTQYF
TGTGCCAGCAGTCTCGGGCCCTGGGAAAGCACAGATACGCAGTATTTT
>few|-|TRBJ2-3|TRBV6-2/TRBV6-3
CATGLRDTQYF
TGTGCCACCGGATTACGAGATACGCAGTATTTT
>few|TRBD2|TRBJ2-3|TRBV20-1
CSATSGGSTDTQYF
TGCAGTGCGACCAGCGGGGGAAGCACAGATACGCAGTATTTT
>-|-|TRBJ2-2|TRBV20-1
CSASPPGGELFF
TGCAGTGCTAGCCCCCCTGGCGGGGAGCTGTTTTTT
>few|-|TRBJ2-7|TRBV6-5
CASSVSQGFSYEQYF
TGTGCCAGCAGTGTCTCACAGGGCTTCTCTTACGAGCAGTACTTC
>once|-|TRBJ2-2|TRBV5-1
CASSLDLGKTGELFF
TGCGCCAGCAGCCTGGACCTGGGGAAGACCGGGGAGCTGTTTTTT
>-|-|TRBJ2-7|TRBV11-3
CASSLEGSVGNNEQYF
TGTGCCAGCAGCTTAGAAGGGTCGGTCGGAAATAATGAGCAGTACTTC
>-|-|TRBJ2-7|TRBV4-1
CASSQGGGRSYNEQYF
TGCGCCAGCAGCCAAGGTGGGGGCAGGTCCTACAATGAGCAGTACTTC
>-|-|TRBJ2-1|TRBV7-2
CASSLISGVANEQFF
TGTGCCAGCAGCTTAATTAGCGGAGTCGCCAATGAGCAGTTCTTC
>-|-|TRBJ2-5|TRBV7-2
CASSLLFGRRQETQYF
TGTGCCAGCAGCTTACTCTTTGGACGGCGACAAGAGACCCAGTACTTC
>-|TRBD2|TRBJ2-1|TRBV6-5
CASSDNSGNEQFF
TGTGCCAGCAGTGACAATAGCGGGAATGAGCAGTTCTTC
>-|TRBD2|TRBJ2-1|TRBV25-1
CASSPYVPGTSVNEQFF
TGTGCCAGCAGCCCCTACGTTCCGGGGACTAGCGTAAATGAGCAGTTCTTC
>few|-|TRBJ2-1|TRBV9
CASSAILIGQTYNEQFF
TGTGCCAGCAGCGCCATCCTGATTGGACAGACATACAATGAGCAGTTCTTC
>-|-|TRBJ1-1|TRBV9
CASSPRPDPNTEAFF
TGTGCCAGCAGCCCCCGGCCGGACCCGAACACTGAAGCTTTCTTT
>-|-|TRBJ2-1|TRBV27
CASSLWSLRVGKGLSYNEQFF
TGTGCCAGCAGTTTATGGAGCCTAAGGGTGGGGAAGGGACTCTCCTACAATGAGCAGTTCTTC
>-|TRBD1|TRBJ1-2|TRBV4-3
CASSQGAGGYYGYTF
TGCGCCAGCAGCCAAGGGGCAGGGGGCTACTATGGCTACACCTTC
>-|-|TRBJ2-6|TRBV5-1
CASSWGAGANVLTF
TGCGCCAGCAGCTGGGGGGCTGGGGCCAACGTCCTGACTTTC
>once|TRBD1|TRBJ1-5|TRBV28
CASSEGQVDWGQPQHF
TGTGCCAGCAGTGAAGGACAGGTTGATTGGGGTCAGCCCCAGCATTTT
>-|-|TRBJ2-2|TRBV14
CASSQVKRSNTGELFF
TGTGCCAGCAGCCAAGTAAAGCGGTCGAACACCGGGGAGCTGTTTTTT
>few|-|TRBJ1-2|TRBV3-1
CASSQSIGNYGYTF
TGTGCCAGCAGCCAAAGTATCGGTAACTATGGCTACACCTTC
>-|-|TRBJ1-3|TRBV28
CASPDSSGNTIYF
TGTGCCAGCCCGGACAGCTCTGGAAACACCATATATTTT
>few|TRBD1|TRBJ2-1|TRBV20-1
CSASNPGQGYNEQFF
TGCAGTGCTAGTAATCCGGGACAGGGCTACAATGAGCAGTTCTTC
>many|-|TRBJ2-1|TRBV7-7
CASSLEGGTYNEQFF
TGTGCTAGCAGCTTAGAAGGGGGAACCTACAATGAGCAGTTCTTC